This T cell receptor beta chain was obtained from a study of molecular identifiers for immune sequencing clone quantification. TCRdb redid the calling of the PCR reads with MiXCR, one entry per CDR3 protein. The sample holds approximately 670,000 distinct CDR3 sequences, 20% seen once. There are a few counts of this clonotype. Germline V gene sequence: CDR1 WNHNN, CDR2 SYGVQD (reference sequence). The trim removed 4 bases at V and 0 bases at J, leaving 5 bases unmatched. This CDR3 is 16 amino acids long. The TCR was taken from a human donor in good health. Some libraries in this study had Jurkat cell RNA spiked in. Source material: naive CD8+ T cells from blood, with Jurkat cell RNA spiked in. Subset: FACS-sorted CD8+CD4-CCR7+CD45RA+ naive T cells. The rearrangement joins TRBV10-1 to TRBJ2-3; 9 bases are a match to TRBD2. The DNA for the CDR3 is TGCGCCAGCAGTGGACTAGCGGTACTCAGCACAGATACGCAGTATTTT. Translation gives CASSGLAVLSTDTQYF.